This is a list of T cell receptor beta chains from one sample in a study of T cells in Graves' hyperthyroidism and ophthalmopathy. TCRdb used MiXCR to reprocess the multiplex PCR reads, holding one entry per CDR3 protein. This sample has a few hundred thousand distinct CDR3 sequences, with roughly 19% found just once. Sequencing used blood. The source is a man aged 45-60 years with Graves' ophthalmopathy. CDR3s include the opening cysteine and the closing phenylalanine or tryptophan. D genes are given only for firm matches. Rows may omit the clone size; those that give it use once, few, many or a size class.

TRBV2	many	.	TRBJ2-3	TGTGCCAGCAGTGGGAATACAGATACGCAGTATTTT	CASSGNTDTQYF
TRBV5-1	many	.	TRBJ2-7	TGCGCCAGCAGCTTGGCCTCAGTGATGGGGCCGCACGAGCAGTACTTC	CASSLASVMGPHEQYF
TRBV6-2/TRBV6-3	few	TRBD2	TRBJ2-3	TGTGCCGGCAGCCGTAGCGGGGGCCTCACAGATACGCAGTATTTT	CAGSRSGGLTDTQYF
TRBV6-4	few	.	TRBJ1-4	TGTGCCAGCAGTGCCGGGACGGGAGGAAAACTGTTTTTT	CASSAGTGGKLFF
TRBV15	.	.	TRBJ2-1	TGTGCCACCAGCAGACGGGGGAACTACAATGAGCAGTTCTTC	CATSRRGNYNEQFF
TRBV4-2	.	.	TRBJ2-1	TGTGCCAGCAGCCAAGATAAACGGTCCCCCGCCTACAATGAGCAGTTCTTC	CASSQDKRSPAYNEQFF
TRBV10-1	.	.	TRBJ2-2	TGCGCCAGCAGTGAGTCGAGGGGGTCCACCGGGGAGCTGTTTTTT	CASSESRGSTGELFF
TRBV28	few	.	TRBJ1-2	TGTGCCAGCTTCTCCCCACTGGGGGGGCGATTTGGCTATGGCTACACCTTC	CASFSPLGGRFGYGYTF
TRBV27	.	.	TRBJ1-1	TGTGCCAGCAGTCCCCGGGCCCCAAACACTGAAGCTTTCTTT	CASSPRAPNTEAFF
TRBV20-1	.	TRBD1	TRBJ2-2	TGCAGTGCTGCGTTTTTTGTCGGGACAGGGACCGGGGAGCTGTTTTTT	CSAAFFVGTGTGELFF
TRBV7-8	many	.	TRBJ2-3	TGTGCCAGCAGCTTAGTTAGCGGTGGCACAGATACGCAGTATTTT	CASSLVSGGTDTQYF
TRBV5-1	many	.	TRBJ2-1	TGCGCCAGCAGCTTCACGGGAGTAAGCAATGAGCAGTTCTTC	CASSFTGVSNEQFF
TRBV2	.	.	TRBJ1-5	TGTGCCATTCGTGAAGGGGGTAGTCAGCCCCAGCATTTT	CAIREGGSQPQHF
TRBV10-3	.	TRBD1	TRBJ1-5	TGTGCCATCAGTACGGGACAGGGGCCCAATCAGCCCCAGCATTTT	CAISTGQGPNQPQHF
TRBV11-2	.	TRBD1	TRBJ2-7	TGTGCCAGCAGCTCCGGGCTCGGGACAGCTTACGAGCAGTACTTC	CASSSGLGTAYEQYF
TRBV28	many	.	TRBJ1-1	TGTGCCAGCAGCCTCATTAACACTGAAGCTTTCTTT	CASSLINTEAFF
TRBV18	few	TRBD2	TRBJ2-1	TGTGCCAGCGCTTCAACCGGGACTAGCGGGAGGGCCTCCTACAATGAGCAGTTCTTC	CASASTGTSGRASYNEQFF
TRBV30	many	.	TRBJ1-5	TGTGCCTGGAGTGTCCAGATGAATCAGCCCCAGCATTTT	CAWSVQMNQPQHF
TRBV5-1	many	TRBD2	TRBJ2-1	TGCGCCAGCAGCTTGGGAGGCGGGAGCTCCTACAATGAGCAGTTCTTC	CASSLGGGSSYNEQFF
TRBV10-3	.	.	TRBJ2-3	TGTGCCATCAAAAAAAGAATTAACACAGATACGCAGTATTTT	CAIKKRINTDTQYF
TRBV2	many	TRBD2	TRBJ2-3	TGTGCCAGCAGTGAAAGGTCCACCGGGACTAGCGGAAATACGCAGTATTTT	CASSERSTGTSGNTQYF
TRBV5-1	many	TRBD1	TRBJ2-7	TGCGCCAGCAGCTCCCGGGACAGCATCTACGAGCAGTACTTC	CASSSRDSIYEQYF
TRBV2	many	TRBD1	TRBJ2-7	TGTGCCAGCGATGGACAGGGATCCACCTACGAGCAGTACTTC	CASDGQGSTYEQYF
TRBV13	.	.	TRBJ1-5	TGTGCCAGCAGTTTACGCTCAGGGAGCGGCAATCAGCCCCAGCATTTT	CASSLRSGSGNQPQHF
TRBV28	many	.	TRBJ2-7	TGTGCCAGCAGTTTTAAGGCCCGCCACACAGGGAGCGAGCAGTACTTC	CASSFKARHTGSEQYF
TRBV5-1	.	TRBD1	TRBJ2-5	TGCGCCGGCAGCTCGACAGGGGGCGCGGTACGGGAGACCCAGTACTTC	CAGSSTGGAVRETQYF
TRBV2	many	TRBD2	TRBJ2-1	TGTGCCAGCAAGGAGTTACTAGCGGGAGGGCGGAGCTCCTACAATGAGCAGTTCTTC	CASKELLAGGRSSYNEQFF
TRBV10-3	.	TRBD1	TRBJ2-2	TGTGCCATCAGTGGACAGGGCGTCAACACCGGGGAGCTGTTTTTT	CAISGQGVNTGELFF
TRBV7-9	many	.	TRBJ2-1	TGTGCCAGCACGAGGGGCCACAATGAGCAGTTCTTC	CASTRGHNEQFF
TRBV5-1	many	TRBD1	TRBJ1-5	TGCGCCAGCAGCTTGTCCGGACAGGGCAATCAGCCCCAGCATTTT	CASSLSGQGNQPQHF
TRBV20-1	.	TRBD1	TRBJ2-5	TGCAGTGCTAGAGTCGACTGGACAGGAGAAGAGACCCAGTACTTC	CSARVDWTGEETQYF
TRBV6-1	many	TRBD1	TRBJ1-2	TGTGCCAGCAGACAGGGGACAGGTAGCTATGGCTACACCTTC	CASRQGTGSYGYTF
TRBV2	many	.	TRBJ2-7	TGTGCCAGCAGTGGGGGCAGGGCAGCCTACGAGCAGTACTTC	CASSGGRAAYEQYF
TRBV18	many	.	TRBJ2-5	TGTGCCAGCTCACCGGTGGAAGTTGGGACCCAGTACTTC	CASSPVEVGTQYF
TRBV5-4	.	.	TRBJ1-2	TGTGCCAGCAGCTTCGGGCTGGGCGATGGCTACACCTTC	CASSFGLGDGYTF
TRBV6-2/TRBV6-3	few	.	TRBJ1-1	TGTGCCAGCAGCCAAACGGGGGTGGGCACTGAAGCTTTCTTT	CASSQTGVGTEAFF
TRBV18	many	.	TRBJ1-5	TGTGCCAGCTCACCAAGTTTTACGCAGCCCCAGCATTTT	CASSPSFTQPQHF
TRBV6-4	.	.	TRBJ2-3	TGTGCCAGCAGAAGAGACAGCCTCACAGATACGCAGTATTTT	CASRRDSLTDTQYF
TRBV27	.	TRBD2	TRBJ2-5	TGTGCCAGCAAAACGCTGGGGCCCAATAAGGGGGCCTGGACTAGCGGGAGAGGTGAGACCCAGTACTTC	CASKTLGPNKGAWTSGRGETQYF
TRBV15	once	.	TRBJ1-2	TGTGCCACCAGCAGAGACCGACTTACTAACTATGGCTACACCTTC	CATSRDRLTNYGYTF
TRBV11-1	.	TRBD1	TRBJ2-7	TGTGCCAGCAGGGACAGGGAAAATGAGCAGTACTTC	CASRDRENEQYF
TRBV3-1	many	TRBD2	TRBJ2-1	TGTGCCAGCAGCCCGTGGACTAGCGGGAGCTCTGGTGAGCAGTTCTTC	CASSPWTSGSSGEQFF
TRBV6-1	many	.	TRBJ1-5	TGTGCCAGCAGTGAAGGGCAGGGAAGGCAGCCCCAGCATTTT	CASSEGQGRQPQHF
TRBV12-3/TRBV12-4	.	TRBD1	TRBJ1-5	TGTGCCAGCAGTTTTGGACAGGGCCAGCCCCAGCATTTT	CASSFGQGQPQHF
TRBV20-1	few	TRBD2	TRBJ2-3	TGCAGTGCTAGTAGCACGGGAGGGCCCGCAGATACGCAGTATTTT	CSASSTGGPADTQYF
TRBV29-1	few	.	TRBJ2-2	TGCAGCGTTGATGGCGCCGGGGAGCTGTTTTTT	CSVDGAGELFF
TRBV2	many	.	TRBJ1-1	TGTGCCAGCAGTCTCAAGTGGAACTCTGAAGCTTTCTTT	CASSLKWNSEAFF
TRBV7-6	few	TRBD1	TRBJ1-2	TGTGCCAGCAGCCCCTTGGACAGGGAGTATGGCTACACCTTC	CASSPLDREYGYTF
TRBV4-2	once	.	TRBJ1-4	TGTGCCAGCAGCCAGCGGCAGGGGGAAAAACTGTTTTTT	CASSQRQGEKLFF
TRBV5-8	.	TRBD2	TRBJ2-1	TGTGCCAGCAGCCCCAGGCGGGCGGGAGGGCCCCACAATGAGCAGTCCTTC	CASSPRRAGGPHNEQSF
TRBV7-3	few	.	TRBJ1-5	TGTGCCAGCAGCTCACCACAGTGGACTAGCAATCAGCCCCAGCATTTT	CASSSPQWTSNQPQHF
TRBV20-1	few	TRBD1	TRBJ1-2	TGCGTCGCGGACAGGGGGGGCGGCTACACCTTC	CVADRGGGYTF